These 30 T cell receptor beta chains came from one sample sequenced in a study of control samples from healthy donors and cancer patients. Some clones are missing from TCRdb's copy, which holds only in-frame ones; the method was immunoSEQ multiplex PCR. The sample has more than 95,000 clones, 85% to 95% seen once. The sequencing sample was made of blood. The receptors here all came from a man aged 25 to 40 in good health.

The chain links TRBV5-1 to TRBJ2-1; maybe TRBD1 (5 bases). Germline V gene lookup returns CDR1 SGHRS and CDR2 YFSETQ. Trimming stripped 8 bases from V and 8 bases from J, with 20 bases between. The CDR3 sequence is 14 residues long. The CDR3 DNA sequence: TGCGCCAGTACGAACCAAGGGGCAGGGTATGAGCAGTTCTTC. Protein sequence: CASTNQGAGYEQFF.

The V call is TRBV30, the J call TRBJ2-1, with D possibly matching TRBD1 (7 bases). Germline values: CDR1 GTSNPN, CDR2 SVGIG (reference sequence). The CDR3 extends over 16 amino acids. Trimming cost V 1 base and J 0 bases, with 13 bases left between them. The CDR3 loop is CAWSDPGGTSYNEQFF. The CDR3, as DNA: TGTGCCTGGAGTGACCCAGGGGGGACCTCCTACAATGAGCAGTTCTTC.

This chain uses TRBV10-2 with TRBJ1-1, with TRBD1 identical over 10 bases. This CDR3 contains 14 residues. Looked up from germline, CDR1 is WSHSY and CDR2 is SAAADI. After removal of 8 bases from V and 5 bases from J, the junction contained 8 bases not matched to a gene. For the CDR3, the DNA is TGCGCCAGCCGAGACAGGGGGCGGGAAACTGAAGCTTTCTTT. This sequence encodes CASRDRGRETEAFF.

The chain uses TRBV28 and TRBJ2-1; TRBD1 matches at 8 bases. Trimming at V came to 5 bases and at J to 5 bases, leaving 2 bases not matched to a gene. In germline, CDR1 is MDHEN, CDR2 SYDVKM. The CDR3 contains 13 residues. The CDR3 sequence is CASSPGGNNEQFF. The CDR3 DNA follows: TGTGCCAGCAGTCCAGGGGGCAACAATGAGCAGTTCTTC.

The CDR3 nucleotides read TGTGCCAGCAGCTTGGGACCGGGGGAGGGAGGTTCCACTGAAGCTTTCTTT. Residues: CASSLGPGEGGSTEAFF. The chain has TRBV5-8 and TRBJ1-1; D possibly corresponds to TRBD1 (5 bases). The CDR3 has 17 residues. Per germline, CDR1 SGHTS and CDR2 YDEGEE. The V gene lost 0 bases and the J gene lost 4 bases, with 19 bases spanning the gap.

The chain has TRBV27 and TRBJ1-2, with unresolved D. V lost 6 bases and J lost 8, with 13 bases in between. Per the germline V gene, CDR1 is MNHEY and CDR2 is SMNVEV (reference sequence). This CDR3 spans 12 amino acids. The CDR3 bases are TGTGCCAGCAGCCCACCGACGGGAGGCTACACCTTC. This codes for CASSPPTGGYTF.

This clone was observed a single time. The chain employs TRBV7-6 and TRBJ1-4; D gene unclear. The V gene's germline CDR1 is SGHVS and CDR2 FNYEAQ. The CDR3 sequence is 15 residues long. Trimming cost V 5 bases and J 3 bases, with 13 bases left between them. CDR3 sequence reads: CASSRTYSSNEKLFF. The CDR3 DNA sequence: TGTGCCAGCAGCCGTACATACAGCTCTAATGAAAAACTGTTTTTT.

The chain uses TRBV6-6 and TRBJ2-3, with 10 nucleotides matching TRBD2. This CDR3 is 16 amino acids long. Germline V gene data show CDR1 as MNHNY and CDR2 as SVGAGI (reference sequence). Losses at the gene ends were 6 bases for V and 3 bases for J; bases not matched to a gene: 9. The CDR3 here is CASSPLTSGETDTQYF. CDR3 nucleotide sequence: TGTGCCAGCAGCCCTTTAACTAGCGGGGAGACAGATACGCAGTATTTT.

Judged by abundance, this clone is medium-sized (0.01 to 0.1%). V usage is TRBV6-4 and J usage is TRBJ1-2; the D gene is possibly TRBD1 (5 bases). Trimming removed 0 bases from V and 6 bases from J, with 17 bases in between. The CDR3 contains 16 residues. Germline V lookup: CDR1 MRHNA, CDR2 SNTAGT. The CDR3: CASSDSPGEGWNGYTF. CDR3 nucleotide sequence: TGTGCCAGCAGTGACTCCCCGGGTGAGGGGTGGAATGGCTACACCTTC.

This chain links TRBV5-1 with TRBJ1-1, with D unclear. This CDR3 is built from 17 residues. V dropped 4 bases and J dropped 4 bases, with 23 bases sitting between them. CDR1 and CDR2 from the germline V gene are SGHRS and YFSETQ. The CDR3: CASSPTPFPRIVTEAFF. CDR3 nucleotide sequence: TGCGCCAGCAGCCCGACTCCTTTTCCTCGTATTGTCACTGAAGCTTTCTTT.

The chain links TRBV6-6 to TRBJ2-3; maybe TRBD2 (6 bases). From germline, CDR1 is MNHNY and CDR2 SVGAGI (reference sequence). CDR3 length: 16 amino acids. Trimming pared 4 bases from V and 8 bases from J, leaving 22 bases between. This chain's CDR3 is CASSWAPGATEGTQYF. CDR3 nucleotide sequence: TGTGCCAGCAGTTGGGCTCCCGGGGCCACGGAGGGTACGCAGTATTTT.

The chain links TRBV7-9 to TRBJ2-5; D tentatively fits TRBD1 or TRBD2 (6 bases each). V dropped 5 bases and J dropped 4 bases, with 14 bases sitting between them. Germline V gene lookup returns CDR1 SEHNR and CDR2 FQNEAQ (reference sequence). The CDR3 runs 14 residues. The CDR3: CASSPRWGAETQYF. In nucleotides, the CDR3 is TGTGCCAGCAGCCCCAGATGGGGGGCAGAGACCCAGTACTTC.

This clone was seen only a few times. The V call is TRBV7-8, the J call TRBJ1-2; possibly TRBD1 for D (5 bases). Germline V gene data show CDR1 as SGHVS and CDR2 as FQNEAQ. The CDR3 is made up of 14 amino acids. Trimming cost V 1 base and J 3 bases, with 9 bases left between them. The DNA of the CDR3 is TGTGCCAGCAGCTTAGGGGTAGGGGACTATGGCTACACCTTC. It is translated as CASSLGVGDYGYTF.

The V and J genes are TRBV7-9 and TRBJ2-7, with TRBD1 identical over 10 bases. V shed 5 bases, J shed 1 base, and the junction held 8 bases outside the gene matches. This CDR3 spans 16 amino acids. The germline V gene has CDR1 SEHNR and CDR2 FQNEAQ (reference sequence). The CDR3 region is CASSPLGTGVSYEQYF. CDR3 DNA: TGTGCCAGCAGCCCACTGGGGACAGGGGTTTCCTACGAGCAGTACTTC. The full variable domain, its missing parts supplied by reference TRBV7-9 and TRBJ2-7, is DTGVSQNPRHKITKRGQNVTFRCDPISEHNRLYWYRQTLGQGPEFLTYFQNEAQLEKSRLLSDRFSAERPKGSFSTLEIQRTEQGDSAMYLCASSPLGTGVSYEQYFGPGTRLTVT.

This chain connects TRBV5-1 to TRBJ1-1, with TRBD1 as a possible D gene (5 bases). This CDR3 spans 14 amino acids. CDR1 and CDR2 (germline): SGHRS, YFSETQ. V was pared by 2 bases and J by 3 bases, with 11 bases between. Here the CDR3 DNA reads TGCGCCAGCAGCTTCGGCAGGGATTACACTGAAGCTTTCTTT. Translated: CASSFGRDYTEAFF.

This sequence joins TRBV28 and TRBJ1-2, with D possibly TRBD1 on 6 matching bases. V was clipped by 5 bases and J by 8 bases, with 18 bases between them. Germline V CDR1 and CDR2: MDHEN, SYDVKM. The CDR3 covers 14 residues. The CDR3 nucleotides read TGTGCCAGCAGTCCCCAAGGGGGGGCTGGCGGCTACACCTTC. Residues: CASSPQGGAGGYTF.

This clone was detected only once. This chain joins TRBV19 and TRBJ2-3, with a weak D call TRBD1 (6 bases). V lost 3 bases and J 0 bases, leaving 13 bases between the germline ends. The CDR3 extends over 16 amino acids. The germline gives CDR1 LNHDA, CDR2 SQIVND (reference sequence). This chain's CDR3 is CASSISGTLSTDTQYF. The DNA for the CDR3 is TGTGCCAGTAGTATCTCCGGGACACTTAGCACAGATACGCAGTATTTT.

The chain recombines TRBV7-9 with TRBJ2-5; TRBD1 aligns across 7 bases. The CDR3 is 13 residues long. Losses at the gene ends were 5 bases for V and 5 bases for J; bases not matched to a gene: 5. CDR1 is SEHNR and CDR2 is FQNEAQ in the germline V gene (reference sequence). Here the CDR3 reads CASSTDRLETQYF. The DNA of the CDR3 is TGTGCCAGCAGCACGGACAGGTTGGAGACCCAGTACTTC.

This clone has only one observation. The V gene is TRBV7-6, the J gene TRBJ2-5; a weak D match, TRBD1 (6 bases). With 5 bases removed from V and 5 bases from J, the gap between germline ends came to 24 bases. CDR1 SGHVS and CDR2 FNYEAQ come from the germline V gene. This CDR3 contains 17 residues. In DNA, the CDR3 is TGTGCCAGCAGCCCCTCTATGGGCAGGGGCAGGGGTGAGACCCAGTACTTC. Amino acid sequence: CASSPSMGRGRGETQYF.

This clone was seen just once. This chain connects TRBV3-1 (or the pseudogene TRBV3-2) to TRBJ1-1, with D uncertain. Trimming removed 4 bases from V and 1 base from J, with 7 bases in between. The CDR3 is 13 residues long. CDR1 and CDR2 (germline): LGHDT, YNNKEL (reference sequence). Here the CDR3 reads CASSPLGNTEAFF. In nucleotides, the CDR3 is TGTGCCAGCAGCCCCCTTGGGAACACTGAAGCTTTCTTT.

This clone has just one count. The V and J genes are TRBV5-1 and TRBJ2-1, with 11 bases lining up with TRBD2. V dropped 5 bases and J dropped 8; count of bases not matched to a gene: 18. CDR1 and CDR2 (germline): SGHRS, YFSETQ. This CDR3 comprises 18 residues. CDR3 protein: CASRDGLAGGPGAHEQFF. The CDR3 bases are TGCGCCAGCAGGGATGGGTTAGCGGGGGGGCCCGGTGCTCATGAGCAGTTCTTC.

J is TRBJ1-2 and V is TRBV2; D possibly corresponds to TRBD1 (5 bases). This CDR3 spans 14 amino acids. Germline loops: CDR1 SNHLY, CDR2 FYNNEI. Between the trimmed V and J ends, which lost 6 bases and 6 bases, there was a span of 17 bases. CDR3 amino acids: CASSVGRTLHGYTF. The CDR3 DNA follows: TGTGCCAGCAGCGTGGGACGGACTCTGCATGGCTACACCTTC.

The J gene is TRBJ1-2, the V gene TRBV10-1, with 10 nucleotides matching TRBD1. The V gene end was trimmed by 10 bases and the J gene end by 6 bases; junction bases not matched to a gene: 11. Germline V lookup: CDR1 WNHNN, CDR2 SYGVQD (reference sequence). CDR3 size: 14 residues. The CDR3 reads CAKTLNDRGHGYTF. Written as DNA, the CDR3 is TGCGCCAAGACCCTGAACGACAGGGGGCATGGCTACACCTTC.

V and J are TRBV25-1 and TRBJ1-3; D may be TRBD1 (5 bases). CDR1 and CDR2 (germline): MGHDK, SYGVNS. The V end lost 3 bases, the J end lost 1 base, and 16 bases lay between the germline ends. CDR3 length: 17 residues. CDR3 DNA: TGTGCCAGCAGTGAGTCCGGGACTGGACAATCTGGAAACACCATATATTTT. It specifies CASSESGTGQSGNTIYF.

The chain is built from TRBV24-1 and TRBJ2-5, with 9 positions matching TRBD1. Germline V gene lookup returns CDR1 KGHDR and CDR2 SFDVKD. Trimming cost V 4 bases and J 5 bases; bases outside gene matches: 10. CDR3 length equals 16 residues. The CDR3 DNA sequence: TGTGCCACCAGTGACGGGGGACAGGGAGGGGGGGAGACCCAGTACTTC. This translates into CATSDGGQGGGETQYF.

V and J are TRBV27 and TRBJ1-1; TRBD1 agrees at 12 bases. The V gene's germline CDR1 is MNHEY and CDR2 SMNVEV (reference sequence). Trimming cost V 5 bases and J 5 bases; bases outside gene matches: 9. CDR3 length: 16 residues. The CDR3 here is CASSITPGQGATEAFF. Written as DNA, the CDR3 is TGTGCCAGCAGTATCACACCGGGACAGGGGGCAACTGAAGCTTTCTTT.

V usage is TRBV5-1 and J usage is TRBJ1-3; no clear D gene. Per the germline V gene, CDR1 is SGHRS and CDR2 is YFSETQ. Trimming cost V 0 bases and J 2 bases, with 9 bases left between them. This CDR3 contains 15 residues. DNA of the CDR3: TGCGCCAGCAGCTTGGCCGTAGGACCTGGAAACACCATATATTTT. It encodes CASSLAVGPGNTIYF.

V gene TRBV2 combines with J gene TRBJ1-2; D may be TRBD1 (5 bases). This CDR3 region has 13 residues. Germline lookup yields CDR1 SNHLY and CDR2 FYNNEI. With 4 bases removed from V and 9 bases from J, the gap between germline ends came to 15 bases. CDR3 bases: TGTGCCAGCAGTGGAGAGGGGAAGAGGAGCTACACCTTC. Protein sequence: CASSGEGKRSYTF.

The chain recombines TRBV6-2 or TRBV6-3 with TRBJ2-7, with unresolved D. The CDR3 consists of 14 residues. The V end lost 0 bases, the J end lost 4 bases, and 10 bases lay between the germline ends. Per germline, CDR1 MNHEY and CDR2 SVGEGT. CDR3 in amino acids: CASSYSNSPYEQYV. Here the CDR3 DNA reads TGTGCCAGCAGTTACTCGAACTCCCCTTACGAGCAGTACGTC.

This clone appeared once. The CDR3 protein is CASSQEPGTTNEKLFF. The CDR3 DNA reads as TGCGCCAGCAGCCAAGAACCCGGCACAACTAATGAAAAACTGTTTTTT. The genes are TRBV4-1 and TRBJ1-4; D is unresolved. This CDR3 contains 16 residues. Trimming stripped 0 bases from V and 0 bases from J, with 8 bases between. Germline V gene data show CDR1 as MGHRA and CDR2 as YSYEKL.